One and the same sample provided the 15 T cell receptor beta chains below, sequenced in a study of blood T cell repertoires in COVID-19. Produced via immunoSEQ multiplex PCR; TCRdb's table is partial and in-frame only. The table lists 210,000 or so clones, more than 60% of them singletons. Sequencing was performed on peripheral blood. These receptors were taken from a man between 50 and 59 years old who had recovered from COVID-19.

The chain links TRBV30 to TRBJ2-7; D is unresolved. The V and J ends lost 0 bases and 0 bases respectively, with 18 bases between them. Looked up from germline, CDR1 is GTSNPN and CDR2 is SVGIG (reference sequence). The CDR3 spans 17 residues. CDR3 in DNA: TGTGCCTGGAGTGTCCGGGTTTCATCGAAGAACTCCTACGAGCAGTACTTC. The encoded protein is CAWSVRVSSKNSYEQYF. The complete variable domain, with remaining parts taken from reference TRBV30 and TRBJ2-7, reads SQTIHQWPATLVQPVGSPLSLECTVEGTSNPNLYWYRQAAGRGLQLLFYSVGIGQISSEVPQNLSASRPQDRQFILSSKKLLLSDSGFYLCAWSVRVSSKNSYEQYFGPGTRLTVT.

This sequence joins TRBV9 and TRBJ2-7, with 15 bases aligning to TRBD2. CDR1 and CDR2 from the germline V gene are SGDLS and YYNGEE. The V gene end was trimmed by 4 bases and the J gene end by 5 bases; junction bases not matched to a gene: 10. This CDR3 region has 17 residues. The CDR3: CASSSPGLAGGRDEQYF. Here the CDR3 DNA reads TGTGCCAGCAGCTCACCGGGACTAGCGGGAGGCCGTGACGAGCAGTACTTC.

CDR3 sequence (DNA): TGCGCCAGCAGTGAGTATGTTGGCAGGGGGACATACGAGCAGTACTTC. This gives the protein CASSEYVGRGTYEQYF. The chain recombines TRBV10-1 with TRBJ2-7, with TRBD1 matching over 7 bases. V dropped 1 base and J dropped 4; count of bases not matched to a gene: 10. This CDR3 has 16 amino acids. Looked up from germline, CDR1 is WNHNN and CDR2 is SYGVQD (reference sequence).

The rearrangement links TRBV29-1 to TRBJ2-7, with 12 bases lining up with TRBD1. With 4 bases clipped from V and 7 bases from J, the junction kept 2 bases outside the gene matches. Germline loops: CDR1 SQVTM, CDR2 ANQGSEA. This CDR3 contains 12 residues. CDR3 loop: CSVGDRGHEQYF. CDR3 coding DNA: TGCAGCGTTGGGGACAGGGGGCATGAGCAGTACTTC.

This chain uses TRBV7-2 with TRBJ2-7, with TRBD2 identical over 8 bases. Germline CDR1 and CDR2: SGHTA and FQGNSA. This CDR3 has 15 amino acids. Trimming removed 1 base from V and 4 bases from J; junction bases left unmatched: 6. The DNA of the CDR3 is TGTGCCAGCAGCTTAGTCCGGGGGGGAGAGTACGAGCAGTACTTC. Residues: CASSLVRGGEYEQYF.

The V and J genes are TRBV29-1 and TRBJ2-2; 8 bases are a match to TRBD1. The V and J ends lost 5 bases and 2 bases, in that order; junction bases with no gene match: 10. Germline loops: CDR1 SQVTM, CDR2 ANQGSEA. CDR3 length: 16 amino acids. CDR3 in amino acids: CSVLVPTGGNTGELFF. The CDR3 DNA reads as TGCAGCGTTTTGGTACCTACAGGGGGAAACACCGGGGAGCTGTTTTTT.

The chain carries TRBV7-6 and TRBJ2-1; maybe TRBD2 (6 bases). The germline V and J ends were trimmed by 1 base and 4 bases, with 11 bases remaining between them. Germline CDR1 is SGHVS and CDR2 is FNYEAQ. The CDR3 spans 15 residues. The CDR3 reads CASSLGTSRYNEQFF. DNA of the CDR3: TGTGCCAGCAGCTTAGGTACTAGCAGATACAATGAGCAGTTCTTC.

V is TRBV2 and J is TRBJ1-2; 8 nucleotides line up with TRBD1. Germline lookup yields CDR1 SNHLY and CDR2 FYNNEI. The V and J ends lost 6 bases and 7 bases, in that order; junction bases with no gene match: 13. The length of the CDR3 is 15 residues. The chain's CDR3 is CASSPTARGLVGYTF. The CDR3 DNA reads TGTGCCAGCAGCCCCACCGCCAGGGGGCTTGTTGGCTACACCTTC.

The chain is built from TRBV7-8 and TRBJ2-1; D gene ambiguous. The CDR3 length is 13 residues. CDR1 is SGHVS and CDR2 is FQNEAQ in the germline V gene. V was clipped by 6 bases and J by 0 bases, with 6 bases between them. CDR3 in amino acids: CASSMSSYNEQFF. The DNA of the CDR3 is TGTGCCAGCAGTATGAGCTCCTACAATGAGCAGTTCTTC.

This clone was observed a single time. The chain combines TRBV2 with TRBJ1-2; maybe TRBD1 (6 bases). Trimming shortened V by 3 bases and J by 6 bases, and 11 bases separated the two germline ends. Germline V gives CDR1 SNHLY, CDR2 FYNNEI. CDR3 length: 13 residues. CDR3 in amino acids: CASSEIPGDGYTF. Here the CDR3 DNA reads TGTGCCAGCAGTGAGATACCAGGGGATGGCTACACCTTC. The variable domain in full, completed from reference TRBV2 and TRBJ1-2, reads EPEVTQTPSHQVTQMGQEVILRCVPISNHLYFYWYRQILGQKVEFLVSFYNNEISEKSEIFDDQFSVERPDGSNFTLKIRSTKLEDSAMYFCASSEIPGDGYTFGSGTRLTVV.

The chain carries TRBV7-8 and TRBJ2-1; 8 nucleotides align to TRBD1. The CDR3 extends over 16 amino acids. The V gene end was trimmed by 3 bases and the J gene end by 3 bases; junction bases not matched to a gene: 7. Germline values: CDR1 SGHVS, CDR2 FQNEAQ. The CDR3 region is CASSFDRGNLYNEQFF. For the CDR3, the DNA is TGTGCCAGCAGCTTCGACAGGGGCAACCTCTACAATGAGCAGTTCTTC.

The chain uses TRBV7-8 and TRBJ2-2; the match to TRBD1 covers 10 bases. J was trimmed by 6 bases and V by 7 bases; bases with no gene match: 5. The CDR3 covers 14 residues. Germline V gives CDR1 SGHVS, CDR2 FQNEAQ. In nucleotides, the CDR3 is TGTGCCAGCATCAAGGACAGGGGGGCCGGGGAGCTGTTTTTT. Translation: CASIKDRGAGELFF.

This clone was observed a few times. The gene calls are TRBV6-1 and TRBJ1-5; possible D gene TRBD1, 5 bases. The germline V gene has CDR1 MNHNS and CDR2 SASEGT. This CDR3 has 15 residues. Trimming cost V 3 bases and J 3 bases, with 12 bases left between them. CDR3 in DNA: TGTGCCAGCAGTGATCAAGGGGCTAACAATCAGCCCCAGCATTTT. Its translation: CASSDQGANNQPQHF.

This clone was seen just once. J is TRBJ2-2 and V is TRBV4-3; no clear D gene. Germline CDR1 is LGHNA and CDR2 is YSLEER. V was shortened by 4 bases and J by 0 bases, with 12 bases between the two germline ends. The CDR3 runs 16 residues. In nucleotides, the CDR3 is TGCGCCAGCAGCCGAGGCGGTCCGGCGAACACCGGGGAGCTGTTTTTT. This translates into CASSRGGPANTGELFF.

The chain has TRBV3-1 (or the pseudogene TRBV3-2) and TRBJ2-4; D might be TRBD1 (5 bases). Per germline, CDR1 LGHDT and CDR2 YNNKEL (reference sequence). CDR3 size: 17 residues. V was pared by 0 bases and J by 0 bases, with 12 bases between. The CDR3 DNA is TGTGCCAGCAGCCAAGATCTTAGGGGCAAAGCCAAAAACATTCAGTACTTC. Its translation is CASSQDLRGKAKNIQYF.